Here is one TCR beta chain with its context. The data derive from a study of identical twins. Trimming took 3 bases from V and 14 from J, leaving 20 bases between them. The CDR3 runs 14 residues. TCRdb reanalysed the 5' RACE reads using MiXCR and keeps one entry per CDR3 protein. The table has about 390,000 distinct CDR3 sequences, 8.5% to 10% seen once; the top ten hold more than 8%. The genes are TRBV12-3 or TRBV12-4 and TRBJ2-1, with a tentative D call TRBD2 (6 bases). The sample consisted of naive T cells sorted from blood. The TCR comes from a woman in her forties or fifties in good health. The CDR3 protein is CASSFRDSGFVEFF. The CDR3 DNA is TGTGCCAGCAGTTTTAGGGATAGCGGCTTTGTGGAGTTCTTC.